The rows below give T cell receptor beta chains drawn from one sample of a study of blood T cell repertoires in COVID-19. Assay used: immunoSEQ multiplex PCR; TCRdb lists only in-frame clones, some missing. Of fewer than 500,000 clones listed, roughly 85% were seen once; the top ten hold approximately 1.4%. Input material: peripheral blood. The receptors come from a woman in her 30s with active or convalescent COVID-19. Each CDR3 is given with its conserved first and last residue. The D gene is left open where the match is weak. Clone size is not always given. Where it is, it says once, few, many or a class for expanded clones.

d_gene: TRBD2
len: 14
j_gene: TRBJ2-1
v_gene: TRBV3-1/TRBV3-2
abundance: -
CDR3nt: TGTGCCAGCAGCTCCGCGGGACTAGTCACTGAGCAGTTCTTC
CDR3aa: CASSSAGLVTEQFF

d_gene: TRBD2
len: 15
j_gene: TRBJ2-1
v_gene: TRBV10-1
abundance: -
CDR3nt: TGCGCCAGCAGTGAACCAGCGGGGAACTACAATGAGCAGTTCTTC
CDR3aa: CASSEPAGNYNEQFF

d_gene: TRBD2
len: 15
j_gene: TRBJ2-7
v_gene: TRBV11-2
abundance: -
CDR3nt: TGTGCCAGCAGCTCCCGGGTAGCGGGGTCCTACGAGCAGTACTTC
CDR3aa: CASSSRVAGSYEQYF

d_gene: -
len: 16
j_gene: TRBJ2-1
v_gene: TRBV29-1
abundance: -
CDR3nt: TGCAGCGTTCCCCCCTCAGAGCGGGCCTCCTACAATGAGCAGTTCTTC
CDR3aa: CSVPPSERASYNEQFF

d_gene: TRBD1
len: 14
j_gene: TRBJ2-7
v_gene: TRBV16
abundance: -
CDR3nt: TGTGCCAGCAGCCCTCGACAGGGTCCCTACGAGCAGTACTTC
CDR3aa: CASSPRQGPYEQYF

d_gene: TRBD2
len: 15
j_gene: TRBJ2-7
v_gene: TRBV2
abundance: -
CDR3nt: TGTGCCAGCACTGCTAGCGGGAGTATGTTAACCGAGCAGTACTTC
CDR3aa: CASTASGSMLTEQYF

d_gene: -
len: 15
j_gene: TRBJ1-4
v_gene: TRBV2
abundance: -
CDR3nt: TGTGCCAGCAGTCCCAGAACCGCAACTAATGAAAAACTGTTTTTT
CDR3aa: CASSPRTATNEKLFF

d_gene: -
len: 14
j_gene: TRBJ1-2
v_gene: TRBV5-4
abundance: once
CDR3nt: TGTGCCAGCAGCCCGGACAGCTCTAACTATGGCTACACCTTC
CDR3aa: CASSPDSSNYGYTF

d_gene: TRBD1
len: 13
j_gene: TRBJ1-2
v_gene: TRBV6-1
abundance: -
CDR3nt: TGTGCCAGCAGTCAGGGGGGATGGTATGGCTACACCTTC
CDR3aa: CASSQGGWYGYTF

d_gene: -
len: 13
j_gene: TRBJ1-1
v_gene: TRBV10-3
abundance: -
CDR3nt: TGTGCCATCAGGCTAGACCTGAACACTGAAGCTTTCTTT
CDR3aa: CAIRLDLNTEAFF

d_gene: -
len: 20
j_gene: TRBJ2-1
v_gene: TRBV14
abundance: -
CDR3nt: TGTGCCAGCAGCCCCGGGGGCGGGTTGAGGCGGGGAGGGCTCTACAATGAGCAGTTCTTC
CDR3aa: CASSPGGGLRRGGLYNEQFF

d_gene: -
len: 17
j_gene: TRBJ2-7
v_gene: TRBV3-1/TRBV3-2
abundance: -
CDR3nt: TGTGCCAGCGTAGGGGGAGCAGGTGAAGAGAGCGCGAACGAGCAGTACTTC
CDR3aa: CASVGGAGEESANEQYF

d_gene: -
len: 16
j_gene: TRBJ2-1
v_gene: TRBV15
abundance: -
CDR3nt: TGTGCCACCAGCGGAGCGGAAGTAGCTGGACTCAATGAGCAGTTCTTC
CDR3aa: CATSGAEVAGLNEQFF

d_gene: -
len: 12
j_gene: TRBJ1-2
v_gene: TRBV24-1
abundance: -
CDR3nt: TGTGCCACCAGTGATACTATGGGTGGCTACACCTTC
CDR3aa: CATSDTMGGYTF

d_gene: TRBD2
len: 16
j_gene: TRBJ2-1
v_gene: TRBV6-5
abundance: once
CDR3nt: TGTGCCAGCAGTTACTATTCCCTAGCGGGTATGGATGAGCAGTTCTTC
CDR3aa: CASSYYSLAGMDEQFF

d_gene: -
len: 10
j_gene: TRBJ1-1
v_gene: TRBV25-1
abundance: -
CDR3nt: TGTGCCAGCAGTGAAAGGGGAGCTTTCTTT
CDR3aa: CASSERGAFF

d_gene: -
len: 15
j_gene: TRBJ1-6
v_gene: TRBV18
abundance: -
CDR3nt: TGTGCCAGCTCACCAGGTCTGTCTAGGGGTTCACCCCTCCACTTT
CDR3aa: CASSPGLSRGSPLHF

d_gene: TRBD1
len: 14
j_gene: TRBJ1-6
v_gene: TRBV5-4
abundance: -
CDR3nt: TGTGCCAGCAGCCCAGGACAGGGTAATTCACCCCTCCACTTT
CDR3aa: CASSPGQGNSPLHF

d_gene: -
len: 16
j_gene: TRBJ2-2
v_gene: TRBV6-1
abundance: once
CDR3nt: TGTGCCAGCAGTGAATATCCAGGGCCGAACACCGGGGAGCTGTTTTTT
CDR3aa: CASSEYPGPNTGELFF

d_gene: -
len: 11
j_gene: TRBJ2-1
v_gene: TRBV3-1/TRBV3-2
abundance: -
CDR3nt: TGTGCCAGCAGTCTCTACAATGAGCAGTTCTTC
CDR3aa: CASSLYNEQFF

d_gene: -
len: 15
j_gene: TRBJ1-2
v_gene: TRBV18
abundance: -
CDR3nt: TGTGCCAGCTCACCCTCAGGGGTTGATGGTCGAGGCTACACCTTC
CDR3aa: CASSPSGVDGRGYTF